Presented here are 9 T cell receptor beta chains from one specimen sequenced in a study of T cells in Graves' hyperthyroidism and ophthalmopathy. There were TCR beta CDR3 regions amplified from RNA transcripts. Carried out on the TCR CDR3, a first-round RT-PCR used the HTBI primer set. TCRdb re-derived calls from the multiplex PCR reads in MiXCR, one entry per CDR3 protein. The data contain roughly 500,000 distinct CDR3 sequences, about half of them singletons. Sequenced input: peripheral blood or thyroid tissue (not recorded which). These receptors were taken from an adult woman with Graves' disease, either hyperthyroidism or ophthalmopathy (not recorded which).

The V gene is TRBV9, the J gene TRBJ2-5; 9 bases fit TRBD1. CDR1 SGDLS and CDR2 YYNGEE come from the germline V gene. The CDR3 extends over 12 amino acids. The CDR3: CVRRGQGETQYF. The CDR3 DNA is TGTGTCAGAAGGGGACAGGGTGAGACCCAGTACTTC.

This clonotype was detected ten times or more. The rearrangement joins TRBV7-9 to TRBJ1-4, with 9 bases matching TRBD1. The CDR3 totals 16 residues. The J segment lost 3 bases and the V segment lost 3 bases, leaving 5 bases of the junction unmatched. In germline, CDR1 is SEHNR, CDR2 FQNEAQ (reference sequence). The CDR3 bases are TGTGCCAGCAGCTTCTATGGGACAGGGCCTAATGAAAAACTGTTTTTT. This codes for CASSFYGTGPNEKLFF.

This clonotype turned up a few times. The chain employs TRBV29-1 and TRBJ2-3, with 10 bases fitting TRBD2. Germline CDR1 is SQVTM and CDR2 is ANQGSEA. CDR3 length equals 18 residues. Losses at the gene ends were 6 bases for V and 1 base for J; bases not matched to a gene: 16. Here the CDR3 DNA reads TGCAGCGTCGATGCTAGCGGGAGCTTTTCTCGGGGCACAGATACGCAGTATTTT. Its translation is CSVDASGSFSRGTDTQYF.

The CDR3: CASIEGLTEAFF. CDR3 nucleotides: TGTGCCAGCATCGAGGGGCTTACTGAAGCTTTCTTT. The J gene is TRBJ1-1, the V gene TRBV7-8, with D possibly matching TRBD1 (5 bases). The CDR3 consists of 12 residues. Germline CDR1 is SGHVS and CDR2 is FQNEAQ. The V gene lost 7 bases and the J gene lost 5 bases, with 11 bases spanning the gap. Full variable domain (outside the CDR3, taken from reference TRBV7-8 and TRBJ1-1): GAGVSQSPRYKVAKRGQDVALRCDPISGHVSLFWYQQALGQGPEFLTYFQNEAQLDKSGLPSDRFFAERPEGSVSTLKIQRTQQEDSAVYLCASIEGLTEAFFGQGTRLTVV.

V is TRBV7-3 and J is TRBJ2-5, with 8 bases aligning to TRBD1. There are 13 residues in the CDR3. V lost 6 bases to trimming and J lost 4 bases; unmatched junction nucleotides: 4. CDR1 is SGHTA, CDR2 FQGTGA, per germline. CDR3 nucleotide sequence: TGTGCCAGCAGGTCCCAGGGGGCAGAGACCCAGTACTTC. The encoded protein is CASRSQGAETQYF.

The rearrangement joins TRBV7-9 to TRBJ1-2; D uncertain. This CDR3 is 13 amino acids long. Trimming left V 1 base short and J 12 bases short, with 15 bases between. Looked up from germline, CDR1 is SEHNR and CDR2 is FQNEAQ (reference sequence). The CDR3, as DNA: TGTGCCAGCAGCTTAGAACCCGGGAATGTAAACACCTTC. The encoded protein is CASSLEPGNVNTF.

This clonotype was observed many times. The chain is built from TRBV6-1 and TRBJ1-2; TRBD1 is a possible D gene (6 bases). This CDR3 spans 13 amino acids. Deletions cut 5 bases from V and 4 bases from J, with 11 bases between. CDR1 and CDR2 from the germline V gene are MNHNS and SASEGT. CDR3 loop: CASSIQGVYGYTF. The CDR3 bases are TGTGCCAGCAGTATACAGGGAGTCTATGGCTACACCTTC.

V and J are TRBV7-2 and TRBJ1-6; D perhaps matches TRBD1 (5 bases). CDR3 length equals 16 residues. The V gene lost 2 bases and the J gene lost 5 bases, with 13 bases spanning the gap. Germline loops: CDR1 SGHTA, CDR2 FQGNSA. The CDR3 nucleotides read TGTGCCAGCAGCTTAATGAGGAGGGGCAATAATTCACCCCTCCACTTT. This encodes CASSLMRRGNNSPLHF.

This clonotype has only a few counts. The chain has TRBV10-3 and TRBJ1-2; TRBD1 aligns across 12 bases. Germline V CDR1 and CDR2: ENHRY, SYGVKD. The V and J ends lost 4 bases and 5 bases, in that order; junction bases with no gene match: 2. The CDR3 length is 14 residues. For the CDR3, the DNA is TGTGCCATCAGTGGGGACAGGGGGCCTTATGGCTACACCTTC. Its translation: CAISGDRGPYGYTF.